Below, 10 T cell receptor beta chains from the same sample are listed, as sequenced in a study of regulatory and conventional T cells in breast cancer (dated by TCRdb to about 2015). The method was PCR. TCRdb lists the instrument as Illumina MiSeq. TCRdb cleaned the public reads at Q25 with fastp, built clones with MiXCR and kept in-frame beta chains. For every CDR3 protein sequence, its rows merge into one entry that carries the most common genes and DNA. Counted in this sample were about 10,000 distinct CDR3 sequences; about a third of them appeared once. The top ten constitute over 5% of the sample. The sequencing input was conventional T cells from blood. The receptor source for this set is a male donor in good health.

V is TRBV24-1 and J is TRBJ2-7; either TRBD1 or TRBD2 may fit D (6 bases each). The V end was cut by 4 bases, the J end by 5 bases, with 14 bases between. Germline CDR1 and CDR2: KGHDR and SFDVKD. The CDR3 loop spans 14 amino acids. The CDR3 DNA reads TGTGCCACCAGTGAGACCGGGGGCGCGGACGAGCAGTACTTC. Encoded protein: CATSETGGADEQYF.

A note on this clonotype: Relative to the germline gene, one junction end is altered; a read error may explain this. CDR3 nucleotides: TGTGCCCGGAGCCAGGGACAGGGGGCGGGCCGAGAGCAGTACTTC. Translated, it gives CARSQGQGAGREQYF. This chain uses TRBV30 with TRBJ2-7; 12 bases are shared with TRBD1. This CDR3 has 15 residues. In germline, CDR1 is GTSNPN, CDR2 SVGIG (reference sequence).

This clonotype came up a few times. The gene calls are TRBV12-3 or TRBV12-4 and TRBJ2-1; D not certain. Trimming removed 8 bases from V and 4 bases from J, with 9 bases in between. The CDR3 runs 12 residues. CDR3 protein: CASSFLYNEQFF. The CDR3 nucleotides are TGTGCCAGCTCTTTCCTGTACAATGAGCAGTTCTTC.

This clonotype is categorized as medium-sized. The chain joins TRBV10-3 to TRBJ1-2; possible D gene TRBD1, 6 bases. CDR1 ENHRY and CDR2 SYGVKD come from the germline V gene. This CDR3 contains 11 residues. V was trimmed by 8 bases and J by 6 bases, leaving 10 bases between them. The CDR3 protein is CAIGGGDGYTF. In DNA, the CDR3 is TGTGCCATCGGAGGGGGAGATGGCTACACCTTC.

This clonotype has just a few counts. The V call is TRBV5-1, the J call TRBJ1-3, with D perhaps matching TRBD1 (6 bases). The V gene's germline CDR1 is SGHRS and CDR2 YFSETQ. Trimming removed 5 bases from V and 4 bases from J, with 16 bases in between. The CDR3 is 15 amino acids. The CDR3 DNA reads as TGCGCCAGCAGAAGGACAGTGGGACTAGGAAACACCATATATTTT. This codes for CASRRTVGLGNTIYF.

Concerning this clonotype: A much bigger clone sits one base away, suggesting this may be a read error. CDR3 sequence (DNA): TGCAGTGCTTCGGGGCCGGGAGATATGCAGTATTTT. It encodes CSASGPGDMQYF. V and J are TRBV20-1 and TRBJ2-3; tentatively, D is TRBD2 (6 bases). The germline V gene has CDR1 DFQATT and CDR2 SNEGSKA (reference sequence). CDR3 length: 12 residues.

The chain has TRBV7-2 and TRBJ1-1; D gene uncertain. Germline loops: CDR1 SGHTA, CDR2 FQGNSA. This CDR3 comprises 13 residues. Between the trimmed V and J ends, which lost 5 bases and 1 base, there was a span of 8 bases. The CDR3 nucleotides are TGTGCCAGCAGCCCGGATACGAACACTGAAGCTTTCTTT. Amino acid sequence: CASSPDTNTEAFF.

V usage is TRBV7-2 and J usage is TRBJ1-2; D is ambiguous. With 0 bases removed from V and 3 bases from J, the gap between germline ends came to 11 bases. The CDR3 totals 15 residues. The germline V gene encodes CDR1 SGHTA and CDR2 FQGNSA. CDR3 in amino acids: CASSLALIQDYGYTF. CDR3 bases: TGTGCCAGCAGCTTAGCGCTAATTCAGGACTATGGCTACACCTTC.

V usage is TRBV12-3 or TRBV12-4 and J usage is TRBJ1-1, with TRBD1 as a possible D gene (6 bases). The V gene lost 5 bases and the J gene lost 4 bases, with 20 bases spanning the gap. CDR3 size: 16 residues. CDR3 sequence: CASSPVGSTGVTEAFF. DNA of the CDR3: TGTGCCAGCAGTCCCGTCGGGTCGACAGGCGTCACTGAAGCTTTCTTT.

This clonotype is labeled medium-sized (0.01 to 0.1%). The CDR3 reads CTVSGLSNNEQFF. CDR3 DNA: TGCACCGTAAGCGGACTATCCAACAATGAGCAGTTCTTC. The rearrangement uses TRBV20-1 and TRBJ2-1; D may be TRBD2 (6 bases). CDR1 and CDR2 (germline): DFQATT, SNEGSKA (reference sequence). This CDR3 is built from 13 residues.